This T cell receptor (beta chain) derives from a study of early T cells in non-severe SARS-CoV-2 infection. This clonotype was picked up many times. In TCRdb, the 5' RACE reads were re-called with MiXCR into one record per CDR3 protein. Found here are about 88,000 distinct CDR3 sequences, about 15% of them singletons; the top ten hold less than 7%. The CDR3 runs 16 residues. The germline V gene encodes CDR1 SGHRS and CDR2 YFSETQ. V was trimmed by 0 bases and J by 4 bases, leaving 16 bases between them. The TCR sequence derives from an adult who was a healthcare worker with PCR-confirmed SARS-CoV-2 infection or an uninfected control (not recorded which). The V gene is TRBV5-1, the J gene TRBJ2-5, with D hard to call. What was sequenced was whole blood. The CDR3 reads CASSLVSLSNLETQYF. The DNA of the CDR3 is TGCGCCAGCAGCTTGGTCTCCCTCTCAAACCTAGAGACCCAGTACTTC.